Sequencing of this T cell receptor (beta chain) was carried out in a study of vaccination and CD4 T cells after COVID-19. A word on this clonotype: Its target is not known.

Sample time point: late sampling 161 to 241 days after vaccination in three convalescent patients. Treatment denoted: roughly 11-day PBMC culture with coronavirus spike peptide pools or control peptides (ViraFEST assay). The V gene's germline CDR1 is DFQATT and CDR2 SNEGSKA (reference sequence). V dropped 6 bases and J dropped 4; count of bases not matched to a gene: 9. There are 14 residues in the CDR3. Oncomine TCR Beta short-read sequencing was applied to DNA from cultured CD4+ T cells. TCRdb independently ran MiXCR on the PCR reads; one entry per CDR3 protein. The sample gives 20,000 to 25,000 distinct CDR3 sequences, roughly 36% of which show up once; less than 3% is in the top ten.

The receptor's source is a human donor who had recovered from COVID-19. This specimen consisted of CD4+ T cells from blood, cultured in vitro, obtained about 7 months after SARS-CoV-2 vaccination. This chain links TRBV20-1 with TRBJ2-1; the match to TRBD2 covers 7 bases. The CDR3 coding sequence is TGCAGTGCCCCGGGGCTAGCGGATTACAATGAGCAGTTCTTC. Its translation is CSAPGLADYNEQFF.